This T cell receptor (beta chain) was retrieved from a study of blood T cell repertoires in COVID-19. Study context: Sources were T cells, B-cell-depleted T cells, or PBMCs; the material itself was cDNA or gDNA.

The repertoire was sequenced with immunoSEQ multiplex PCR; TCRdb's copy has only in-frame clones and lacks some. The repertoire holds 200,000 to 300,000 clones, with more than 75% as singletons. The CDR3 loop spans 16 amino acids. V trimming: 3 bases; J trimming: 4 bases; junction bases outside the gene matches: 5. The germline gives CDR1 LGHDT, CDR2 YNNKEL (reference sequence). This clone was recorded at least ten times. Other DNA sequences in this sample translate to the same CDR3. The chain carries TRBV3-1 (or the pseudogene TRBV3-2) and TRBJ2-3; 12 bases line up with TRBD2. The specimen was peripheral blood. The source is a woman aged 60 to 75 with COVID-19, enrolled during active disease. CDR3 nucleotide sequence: TGTGCCAGCAGCCATAGACTAGCGGGAGTATCAGATACGCAGTATTTT. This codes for CASSHRLAGVSDTQYF.